These T cell receptor beta chains were read from a single sample in a study of blood T cell repertoires in COVID-19. Produced via immunoSEQ multiplex PCR; TCRdb's table is partial and in-frame only. This sample has 250,000 to 300,000 clones, with approximately 81% found just once. The specimen sequenced was peripheral blood. These receptors originate from a man between 60 and 75 years old with acute or convalescent COVID-19. The CDR3 runs from the conserved cysteine through the conserved F or W. Each record gives: CDR3 length, J gene, clone size, D gene, V gene, CDR3 DNA, CDR3 protein. D genes are given only for firm matches. Size is stated for part of the rows, as once, few or many counts, or as a class when the clone is expanded.

>16|TRBJ2-6|-|TRBD1|TRBV6-2/TRBV6-3
TGTGCCAGCAGTTACACAGGGGGCTCTGGGGCCAACGTCCTGACTTTC
CASSYTGGSGANVLTF
>11|TRBJ1-2|-|TRBD1|TRBV30
TGTGCCTGGGGCGTAGGGGGCGGCTACACCTTC
CAWGVGGGYTF
>16|TRBJ2-2|few|-|TRBV6-6
TGTGCCAGCGCGAGAGGATACGGGGGGCCCGTAGGGGAGCTGTTTTTT
CASARGYGGPVGELFF
>15|TRBJ2-3|-|TRBD1|TRBV5-1
TGCGCCAGCAGCTTAGGACAGGGCCTCACAGATACGCAGTATTTT
CASSLGQGLTDTQYF
>15|TRBJ1-3|few|-|TRBV28
TGTGCCAGCAGCTCACAGGGTAGCTCTGGAAACACCATATATTTT
CASSSQGSSGNTIYF
>15|TRBJ1-2|once|TRBD1|TRBV29-1
TGCAGCGTTGAAGAGATAACAGGGGCGAACTATGGCTACACCTTC
CSVEEITGANYGYTF
>13|TRBJ2-7|-|TRBD1|TRBV7-3
TGTGCCAGCAGGGTCGACAGGGAAGGCGAGCAGTACTTC
CASRVDREGEQYF
>15|TRBJ2-3|-|TRBD2|TRBV27
TGTGCCAGCAGTCGTACGGGACTAAACACAGATACGCAGTATTTT
CASSRTGLNTDTQYF
>13|TRBJ1-5|-|-|TRBV21-1
TGTGCCAGCAGCAAACCCAGGCGTCAGCCCCAGCATTTT
CASSKPRRQPQHF
>16|TRBJ2-4|-|-|TRBV28
TGTGCCAGCAGTTCGAGTGGTAAAGGGGCAGAAAACATTCAGTACTTC
CASSSSGKGAENIQYF
>16|TRBJ2-7|-|-|TRBV7-2
TGTGCCAGCAGCTTAGCGCCGCCGGGTTTAAACTACGAGCAGTACTTC
CASSLAPPGLNYEQYF
>13|TRBJ2-1|-|TRBD2|TRBV30
TGTGCCTGGAGCACGGGGGGATACAATGAGCAGTTCTTC
CAWSTGGYNEQFF
>15|TRBJ2-1|-|TRBD2|TRBV15
TGTGCCACCAGCAGAGGGGATGAGCGGGGGGGCGCTCAGTTCTTC
CATSRGDERGGAQFF
>16|TRBJ2-5|-|TRBD2|TRBV28
TGTGCCAGCAGTTCCATTCCGGGACTAGCACGGGAGACCCAGTACTTC
CASSSIPGLARETQYF
>13|TRBJ1-2|few|-|TRBV19
TGTGCCAGTACCACCTTGGCGGGGCGCGGCTACACCTTC
CASTTLAGRGYTF
>16|TRBJ2-5|-|-|TRBV5-5
TGTGCCAGCAGCTTGGCCAAAGGTGCAGGGGAAGAGACCCAGTACTTC
CASSLAKGAGEETQYF
>14|TRBJ2-7|-|-|TRBV5-1
TGCGCCAGCAGCTTGCGGGGTAACTCCTACGAGCAGTACTTC
CASSLRGNSYEQYF
>16|TRBJ1-2|-|-|TRBV7-3
TGTGCCAGCAGCTTACAGGGGCCCGGGCCCGTCTATGGCTACACCTTC
CASSLQGPGPVYGYTF
>14|TRBJ1-1|-|-|TRBV6-5
TGTGCCAGCACCCTACCAGGGCCTAACACTGAAGCTTTCTTT
CASTLPGPNTEAFF
>15|TRBJ2-1|-|TRBD2|TRBV5-1
TGCGCCAGCAGCTCTAGCGGGGGCACCTACAATGAGCAGTTCTTC
CASSSSGGTYNEQFF
>14|TRBJ2-2|-|-|TRBV11-3
TGTGCCAGCAGCCCAAGGGGGGGCACCGGGGAGCTGTTTTTT
CASSPRGGTGELFF
>14|TRBJ2-5|once|-|TRBV10-3
TGTGCCATCAGGTCTTCGGCGGTTCAAGAGACCCAGTACTTC
CAIRSSAVQETQYF
>13|TRBJ1-1|-|-|TRBV12-3/TRBV12-4
TGTGCCAGCAACCCTTCAGGGGCTACTGAAGCTTTCTTT
CASNPSGATEAFF
>19|TRBJ2-1|-|TRBD1|TRBV9
TGTGCCAGCAGCGTAAGTCTATGGATTGACAGGGGCCCCTACAATGAGCAGTTCTTC
CASSVSLWIDRGPYNEQFF
>13|TRBJ2-5|-|-|TRBV18
TGTGCCAGCTCACGGGCAGCTTTAGAGACCCAGTACTTC
CASSRAALETQYF
>14|TRBJ2-7|-|-|TRBV29-1
TGCAGCGTTTCCGGGACAACGAGCTCCTACGAGCAGTACTTC
CSVSGTTSSYEQYF
>15|TRBJ2-3|few|TRBD2|TRBV7-6
TGTGCCAGCAGCCTAGGGACTAGTAACGCAGATACGCAGTATTTT
CASSLGTSNADTQYF
>14|TRBJ2-7|-|-|TRBV6-5
TGTGCCAGCAGTTATTCCACGACAGGCTACGAGCAGTACTTC
CASSYSTTGYEQYF
>15|TRBJ1-1|-|TRBD1|TRBV5-1
TGCGCCAGCAGCTTGACAGGGGGGCAGAACACTGAAGCTTTCTTT
CASSLTGGQNTEAFF
>13|TRBJ2-7|-|-|TRBV7-2
TGTGCCAGCAGCTTAGCGCTTCCGGGTGAGCAGTACTTC
CASSLALPGEQYF
>15|TRBJ2-4|-|TRBD1|TRBV15
TGTGCCACCAGCTCGGGACAGGAAAGCAAAAACATTCAGTACTTC
CATSSGQESKNIQYF
>12|TRBJ2-5|-|TRBD2|TRBV29-1
TGCAGCGTTGAGGGGGGAGGGGAGACCCAGTACTTC
CSVEGGGETQYF
>15|TRBJ1-1|-|TRBD1|TRBV29-1
TGCAGCGTTGGCTTGGGGGGGACAGGGGCCACTGAAGCTTTCTTT
CSVGLGGTGATEAFF
>11|TRBJ2-5|-|-|TRBV12-5
TGTGCTAGCGGGGGGCCTGAGACCCAGTACTTC
CASGGPETQYF
>15|TRBJ1-6|once|TRBD1|TRBV3-1/TRBV3-2
TGTGCCAGCAGCCAAGAACAGGGGGGTAATTCACCCCTCCACTTT
CASSQEQGGNSPLHF
>16|TRBJ1-1|-|-|TRBV21-1
TGTGCCAGCAGCGAGGACAGGGATTCGATGAACACTGAAGCTTTCTTT
CASSEDRDSMNTEAFF
>16|TRBJ2-7|-|TRBD2|TRBV4-1
TGCGCCAGCAGCCCTCGACTAGCGGGAGGAACCTACGAGCAGTACTTC
CASSPRLAGGTYEQYF
>18|TRBJ2-1|-|TRBD2|TRBV18
TGTGCCAGCTCACTCACCGGGACTAGCGGGAGCTCCTACAATGAGCAGTTCTTC
CASSLTGTSGSSYNEQFF
>17|TRBJ2-1|-|TRBD2|TRBV19
TGTGCCAGTAGCATAACGTTTCGCGGGAGAATCCACAATGAGCAGTTCTTC
CASSITFRGRIHNEQFF
>14|TRBJ2-3|-|TRBD2|TRBV29-1
TGCAGCGTTCTCTTGGGACTAGCAACAGATACGCAGTATTTT
CSVLLGLATDTQYF
>14|TRBJ2-7|-|TRBD2|TRBV7-9
TGTGCCAGCAGCGTCGGGGGGGCTCAACGCGAGCAGTACTTC
CASSVGGAQREQYF
>17|TRBJ1-3|-|TRBD1|TRBV18
TGTGCCAGCTCACCACCCCAGGGGGCCTTCTCTGGAAACACCATATATTTT
CASSPPQGAFSGNTIYF
>20|TRBJ2-1|-|TRBD2|TRBV4-1
TGCGCCAGCAGCCCAGGGAGGGGACTAGCGGGCCTGCGCTCCTACAATGAGCAGTTCTTC
CASSPGRGLAGLRSYNEQFF
>15|TRBJ1-6|-|-|TRBV9
TGTGCCAGCAGTGCTGTGGGCGGAGGGGCTTCACCCCTCCACTTT
CASSAVGGGASPLHF
>13|TRBJ1-1|few|-|TRBV10-3
TGTGCCTCGAAGGACAGCCTGAACACTGAAGCTTTCTTT
CASKDSLNTEAFF
>14|TRBJ1-1|-|TRBD1|TRBV7-2
TGTGCCAGCAGCCAGGGACAGGTGAACACTGAAGCTTTCTTT
CASSQGQVNTEAFF
>13|TRBJ1-1|-|-|TRBV27
TGTGCCAGCAGTTTGCAACAACAGGGTCCAGCTTTCTTT
CASSLQQQGPAFF
>13|TRBJ2-3|-|-|TRBV12-3/TRBV12-4
TGTGCCAGCATCGGCAGGCACACAGATACGCAGTATTTT
CASIGRHTDTQYF
>15|TRBJ1-4|once|-|TRBV6-5
TGTGCCAGCAGTTACCTCCGAGCGGGGGGTGAAAAACTGTTTTTT
CASSYLRAGGEKLFF
>15|TRBJ2-5|-|-|TRBV6-5
TGTGCCAGCAAGGAACAGGGCACGTTGAGGGAGACCCAGTACTTC
CASKEQGTLRETQYF
>15|TRBJ1-1|-|TRBD1|TRBV5-1
TGCGCCAGCAGCGCCCTGGGACAGCCGAACACTGAAGCTTTCTTT
CASSALGQPNTEAFF
>15|TRBJ2-2|-|-|TRBV24-1
TGTGCCACCAGTGACACTGGGACAATCACCGGGGAGCTGTTTTTT
CATSDTGTITGELFF
>17|TRBJ2-7|-|TRBD1|TRBV10-3
TGTGCCATCAGTGAGTCGGGTAGGACAGGACCCTTTGTTCAGCAGTACTTC
CAISESGRTGPFVQQYF
>17|TRBJ1-6|-|-|TRBV7-9
TGTGCCAGCAGCTTAGTTGGGGGACACTCCTATAATTCACCCCTCCACTTT
CASSLVGGHSYNSPLHF
>15|TRBJ2-1|-|TRBD2|TRBV5-1
TGCGCCAGCAGCGAACTAGCGGGGGGGAACAATGAGCAGTTCTTC
CASSELAGGNNEQFF